Following are 20 T cell receptor beta chains from one sample sequenced in a study of regulatory T cells in long-lasting Graves disease. Stated time point: newly diagnosed GD, antithyroid drugs for less than 3 months. From RNA extracted from PBMCs, the TCR library was made. HTBI primers from iRepertoire and Arm-PCR of CDR3 regions yielded the TCR beta libraries. Each CDR3 protein is one row after TCRdb ran MiXCR on the multiplex PCR reads. The sample contains around 400,000 distinct CDR3 sequences, roughly 15% of which appear only once. The same data also contributed to another study, on T cells in Graves' hyperthyroidism and ophthalmopathy.

The sample in question was peripheral blood mononuclear cells (PBMCs), obtained at new diagnosis, from a patient treated with antithyroid drugs. These receptors originate from a woman aged 40 to 50 with Graves disease.

The chain couples TRBV5-6 to TRBJ2-1; 11 positions agree with TRBD2. V dropped 5 bases and J dropped 6; count of bases not matched to a gene: 10. The germline V gene encodes CDR1 SGHDT and CDR2 YYEEEE. The CDR3 spans 16 residues. CDR3: CASRPQLAGAGNEQFF. In DNA form, the CDR3 reads TGTGCCAGCAGACCCCAACTAGCGGGAGCGGGCAATGAGCAGTTCTTC.

As for this clonotype: This may come from a read error, since a much larger clone is one base off. V and J are TRBV6-2 or TRBV6-3 and TRBJ2-7; D ambiguous. Between the trimmed V and J ends, which lost 2 bases and 1 base, there was a span of 9 bases. CDR3 length: 14 residues. CDR1 is MNHEY and CDR2 is SVGEGT in the germline V gene. The CDR3 here is CASSYSHFSYEQYF. The CDR3 DNA follows: TGTGCCAGCAGTTACAGCCATTTTTCCTACGAGCAGTACTTC.

J is TRBJ1-1 and V is TRBV11-3; D is ambiguous. Germline lookup yields CDR1 SGHNT and CDR2 YENEEA. The CDR3 is made up of 14 amino acids. Trimming took off 2 bases at V and 4 bases at J, with 11 bases between the two ends. CDR3 in amino acids: CASSLSFLGTEAFF. CDR3 DNA: TGTGCCAGCAGCTTAAGTTTCTTGGGCACTGAAGCTTTCTTT. Looking up the rest from reference TRBV11-3 and TRBJ1-1 gives the full variable domain: EAGVVQSPRYKIIEKKQPVAFWCNPISGHNTLYWYLQNLGQGPELLIRYENEEAVDDSQLPKDRFSAERLKGVDSTLKIQPAELGDSAVYLCASSLSFLGTEAFFGQGTRLTVV.

This clonotype was counted between two and nine times. The rearrangement links TRBV6-2 or TRBV6-3 to TRBJ2-1; D is undetermined. CDR3 size: 13 residues. Per germline, CDR1 MNHEY and CDR2 SVGEGT. V was shortened by 2 bases and J by 6 bases, with 8 bases between the two germline ends. CDR3 loop: CASSYVQSNEQFF. As DNA, the CDR3 is TGTGCCAGCAGTTACGTGCAGTCCAATGAGCAGTTCTTC.

This clonotype occurred many times. This chain links TRBV2 with TRBJ1-2, with a weak D call TRBD1 (5 bases). This CDR3 spans 14 amino acids. The V and J ends lost 6 bases and 6 bases respectively, with 17 bases between them. CDR1 SNHLY and CDR2 FYNNEI come from the germline V gene. CDR3 loop: CASRRSLVRDGYTF. CDR3 sequence (DNA): TGTGCCAGCAGAAGATCTTTGGTCAGGGATGGCTACACCTTC.

At least ten counts were recorded for this clonotype. The V gene is TRBV28, the J gene TRBJ2-7, with TRBD2 matching 9 bases. The CDR3 runs 15 residues. V was pared by 6 bases and J by 6 bases, with 12 bases of the junction left unmatched. The germline V gene encodes CDR1 MDHEN and CDR2 SYDVKM. The CDR3 is CASRMPGLATREQYF. CDR3 DNA sequence: TGTGCCAGCAGGATGCCGGGACTAGCTACCCGCGAGCAGTACTTC.

The sample holds many counts of this clonotype. The chain is built from TRBV7-8 and TRBJ2-2; D unclear. The CDR3 sequence is 14 residues long. The germline gives CDR1 SGHVS, CDR2 FQNEAQ. V dropped 5 bases and J dropped 2 bases, with 9 bases sitting between them. CDR3: CASSPGPNTGELFF. CDR3 DNA: TGTGCCAGCAGCCCCGGGCCAAACACCGGGGAGCTGTTTTTT.

This clonotype was detected ten times or more. This sequence joins TRBV2 and TRBJ2-7, with TRBD1 matching over 8 bases. The germline V gene has CDR1 SNHLY and CDR2 FYNNEI. This CDR3 spans 15 amino acids. The V segment lost 6 bases and the J segment 4 bases; nucleotides outside the gene matches: 11. The CDR3 loop is CASRRGGRGRYEQYF. For the CDR3, the DNA is TGTGCCAGCAGGAGAGGGGGCAGGGGGCGTTACGAGCAGTACTTC.

This clonotype was detected ten times or more. The rearrangement joins TRBV2 to TRBJ1-2, with D unresolved. Germline V gene lookup returns CDR1 SNHLY and CDR2 FYNNEI. The V and J ends lost 4 bases and 4 bases respectively, with 13 bases between them. CDR3 length: 14 residues. The CDR3 loop reads CASSARDSSYGYTF. CDR3 sequence (DNA): TGTGCCAGCAGTGCGCGAGATTCGAGCTATGGCTACACCTTC.

The chain has TRBV20-1 and TRBJ2-2; 13 positions match TRBD2. The V gene end was trimmed by 0 bases and the J gene end by 6 bases; junction bases not matched to a gene: 7. The CDR3 is 17 residues long. Germline-derived CDR1 and CDR2 are DFQATT and SNEGSKA (reference sequence). CDR3 protein: CSARDLSTSGGSGELFF. The DNA of the CDR3 is TGCAGTGCTAGAGATCTATCGACTAGCGGGGGGTCCGGGGAGCTGTTTTTT.

Notes on this clonotype: One base away lies a much larger clone, so this may be a sequencing read error. The DNA is omitted, as the CDR3 cannot be located on it reliably, and the CDR3 follows TCRdb's listing. The chain carries TRBV6-1 and TRBJ1-1; the tabulated D call, TRBD1, remains unverified against the DNA. From germline, CDR1 is MNHNS and CDR2 SASEGT. A total of 14 residues make up the CDR3, ends included. The CDR3: CASSEVGTGAEALF.

This clonotype was seen repeatedly, ten times or more. The genes are TRBV20-1 and TRBJ2-5; unclear D gene. V gave up 2 bases and J gave up 3 bases, with 10 bases separating them. This CDR3 spans 13 amino acids. Germline CDR1 DFQATT, CDR2 SNEGSKA (reference sequence). The CDR3 reads CSARPATKETQYF. CDR3 coding DNA: TGCAGTGCTAGACCAGCCACCAAAGAGACCCAGTACTTC.

Only a few counts were recorded for this clonotype. The rearrangement uses TRBV5-4 and TRBJ1-3, with D hard to call. V dropped 3 bases and J dropped 0 bases, with 13 bases sitting between them. The CDR3 length is 16 residues. Germline-derived CDR1 and CDR2 are SGHNT and YYREEE (reference sequence). The CDR3 DNA follows: TGTGCCAGCAGCTCGCCGACCTCAGCCTCTGGAAACACCATATATTTT. Translated, it gives CASSSPTSASGNTIYF.

The rearrangement uses TRBV12-3 or TRBV12-4 and TRBJ2-5; D is tentatively TRBD1 or TRBD2 (5 bases each). V was trimmed by 4 bases and J by 5 bases, leaving 11 bases between them. This CDR3 is built from 13 residues. This CDR3 reads CASSSGPWETQYF. In nucleotides, the CDR3 is TGTGCCAGCAGTTCGGGACCCTGGGAGACCCAGTACTTC.

V usage is TRBV9 and J usage is TRBJ2-5; D gene uncertain. Germline-derived CDR1 and CDR2 are SGDLS and YYNGEE. Deletions cut 0 bases from V and 5 bases from J, with 14 bases between. The CDR3 runs 15 residues. The CDR3 coding sequence is TGTGCCAGCAGCGTAGCCGGGTCACGCGGTGAGACCCAGTACTTC. Translated: CASSVAGSRGETQYF. Using reference TRBV9 and TRBJ2-5 for the parts outside the CDR3, the full variable domain is DSGVTQTPKHLITATGQRVTLRCSPRSGDLSVYWYQQSLDQGLQFLIQYYNGEERAKGNILERFSAQQFPDLHSELNLSSLELGDSALYFCASSVAGSRGETQYFGPGTRLLVL.

This sequence joins TRBV7-9 and TRBJ2-7; 8 bases are a match to TRBD1. CDR3 length: 15 residues. In germline, CDR1 is SEHNR, CDR2 FQNEAQ (reference sequence). V gave up 5 bases and J gave up 1 base; unmatched junction bases: 7. The CDR3 coding sequence is TGTGCCAGCAGCCCCAGACAGGGGACATCCTACGAGCAGTACTTC. Translating it yields CASSPRQGTSYEQYF.

There are many counts of this clonotype. The chain joins TRBV11-2 to TRBJ2-1, with D possibly matching TRBD1 (6 bases). The CDR3 totals 14 residues. V lost 4 bases, J lost 3 bases, and 10 bases lay in between. Germline loops: CDR1 SGHAT, CDR2 FQNNGV. This chain's CDR3 is CASSSRTDYNEQFF. In DNA form, the CDR3 reads TGTGCCAGCAGCTCAAGGACAGACTACAATGAGCAGTTCTTC.

This clonotype was found many times. The rearrangement uses TRBV2 and TRBJ2-1; 11 positions match TRBD2. Germline trimming cut 7 bases from V and 3 bases from J; bases unmatched to any gene: 5. The CDR3 totals 15 residues. Germline-derived CDR1 and CDR2 are SNHLY and FYNNEI. The CDR3 bases are TGTGCCAGCATGCAGACTAGCGGGAACTACAATGAGCAGTTCTTC. Encoded protein: CASMQTSGNYNEQFF.

This clonotype was recorded many times. The chain couples TRBV24-1 to TRBJ1-1; 8 nucleotides line up with TRBD1. Trimming removed 4 bases from V and 1 base from J; junction bases left unmatched: 4. There are 15 residues in the CDR3. Germline CDR1 reads KGHDR; CDR2 reads SFDVKD. The DNA for the CDR3 is TGTGCCACCAGTGACCCTACAGGGGGGAACACTGAAGCTTTCTTT. It codes for CATSDPTGGNTEAFF.

This clonotype occurred many times. CDR3 coding DNA: TGTGCCACCAGTGAAGGGACAGGGGGCGCCCATGAAAAACTGTTTTTT. Protein sequence: CATSEGTGGAHEKLFF. The chain links TRBV24-1 to TRBJ1-4; 12 positions match TRBD1. Germline V gene data show CDR1 as KGHDR and CDR2 as SFDVKD. The CDR3 sequence is 16 residues long. The trim removed 4 bases at V and 6 bases at J, leaving 5 bases unmatched.